This is a list of T cell receptor beta chains from one sample in a study of shared clonotypes between healthy human individuals. Method: immunoSEQ multiplex PCR; TCRdb's copy keeps in-frame clones and lacks some. Among roughly 1,800,000 clones listed, 85% to 95% were seen once. The specimen was naive CD8+ T cells sorted from blood. These receptors all stem from a man between 18 and 35 years old in good health. Each CDR3 is given with its conserved first and last residue. A D gene is named only where the DNA matches it firmly. Size tells how often a clone was seen (once, few, many) or the class of an expanded clone, and some rows leave it out.

j_gene | abundance | d_gene | v_gene | CDR3aa | CDR3nt
TRBJ2-3 | - | TRBD2 | TRBV5-6 | CASSYPSGDSTDTQYF | TGTGCCAGCAGCTACCCTAGCGGGGATAGCACAGATACGCAGTATTTT
TRBJ2-2 | - | TRBD2 | TRBV2 | CASAPGLAGGGSGELFF | TGTGCCAGCGCTCCGGGACTAGCGGGGGGAGGGAGCGGGGAGCTGTTTTTT
TRBJ1-2 | - | TRBD1 | TRBV27 | CASSLEQGATYGYTF | TGTGCCAGCAGTTTAGAACAGGGGGCGACCTATGGCTACACCTTC
TRBJ1-2 | - | - | TRBV4-2 | CASSPPGEYGNWDGYTF | TGTGCCAGCAGCCCTCCGGGGGAATATGGAAATTGGGATGGCTACACCTTC
TRBJ2-5 | once | - | TRBV9 | CASSVDGVMGQETQYF | TGTGCCAGCAGCGTAGACGGAGTGATGGGCCAAGAGACCCAGTACTTC
TRBJ2-7 | - | - | TRBV2 | CASSEPRLQERYEQYF | TGTGCCAGCAGTGAACCCAGACTACAAGAGAGATACGAGCAGTACTTC
TRBJ2-7 | - | - | TRBV6-6 | CASSTDSYEQYF | TGTGCCAGCAGCACCGACAGCTACGAGCAGTACTTC
TRBJ1-2 | - | - | TRBV25-1 | CASSESSNYGYTF | TGTGCCAGCAGTGAAAGTTCAAACTATGGCTACACCTTC
TRBJ1-1 | - | - | TRBV4-1 | CASSQVPAPNTEAFF | TGCGCCAGCAGCCAGGTGCCGGCCCCGAACACTGAAGCTTTCTTT
TRBJ2-4 | - | TRBD2 | TRBV4-1 | CASSQRTSGGDKNIQYF | TGCGCCAGCAGCCAAAGGACTAGCGGAGGGGACAAAAACATTCAGTACTTC
TRBJ1-2 | - | - | TRBV9 | CASSPQAGGEGYTF | TGTGCCAGCAGCCCTCAAGCGGGGGGAGAAGGCTACACCTTC
TRBJ1-1 | - | - | TRBV9 | CASSVGMGASEAFF | TGTGCCAGCAGCGTAGGGATGGGGGCTAGTGAAGCTTTCTTT
TRBJ2-7 | - | - | TRBV15 | CATSRDGWTDEQYF | TGTGCCACCAGCAGAGATGGATGGACAGACGAGCAGTACTTC